This T cell receptor (beta chain) originates from a study of blood T cell repertoires in COVID-19 (dated by TCRdb to about 2020). With respect to the entire study: Samples covering the acute and convalescent phases of COVID-19 were provided by collaborators in the United States, Italy and Spain. The repertoires were made available in a free public database intended to serve as a resource for research on the immune response to SARS-CoV-2. Where HLA class I and class II types were available, the types were taken from metadata supplied by the sample provider, not from assay-based typing. Subjects who had been exposed to COVID-19, were actively infected with it, or had recovered from it provided the deeply sampled blood TCRbeta repertoires that made up the dataset. The prospective study material was composed of cDNA or gDNA derived from T cells, B-cell-depleted T cells, or PBMCs. The samples were drawn from the first 160 participants of the ongoing ImmuneRACE study and from over a thousand subjects provided by 6 global collaborators. Nearly every sample came with metadata listing a de-identified subject ID, COVID-19 status, age in years and sex. Results and caveats for the whole study, not just this receptor: Clinical and demographic metadata were provided uncurated, with the amount varying by source and participant.

TCRbeta CDR3 regions were amplified from genomic DNA using the immunoSEQ Assay, a bias-controlled multiplex PCR. The original pipeline was this. The number of nucleated cells in each sample was estimated by amplification of reference gene primers within the assay. To quantify the absolute abundance of each unique TCRbeta CDR3 rearrangement, sequence reads were collapsed and filtered. Productive Simpson clonality was computed per sample as the square root of Simpson's diversity index over productive rearrangements. TCRdb limited this immuneACCESS table to in-frame rearrangements with V and J called. A share of clones is missing; checked studies link under half to unresolved V genes, and the rest is unexplained. Clone size and the V and J calls come from that table; the DNA yielded D and trimming. Counted in this sample were 100,000 or so clones; more than 65% of them appeared once. Roughly 29% of the sample is held by the ten biggest clonotypes.

A note on this clone: It has no known antigen specificity. No qualities accompany the bases; no much larger clone lies one base away.

Its CDR3 holds 16 amino acids, cysteine through phenylalanine. The DNA shown is the 48-base CDR3, in frame from base 1. V drops 6 bases and J drops 5 bases, leaving 19 bases in between. CDR1 and CDR2 (LNHDA, SQIVND) derive from the germline V gene (reference sequence). Each collaborating institution followed its own protocols to collect whole blood in K2EDTA tubes. Collaborator samples were shipped for TCRbeta analysis as frozen whole blood, isolated PBMCs, or DNA extracted from either sample type. The clonotype comes from an older man with active or convalescent COVID-19. The V and J genes are TRBV19 and TRBJ1-4; TRBD1 is a possible D gene, resting on 5 matching bases. The sequenced material came from peripheral blood. The CDR3 has the sequence CASSRGGDSRNEKLFF. The base sequence is TGTGCCAGTAGCCGGGGAGGAGACAGTCGGAATGAAAAACTGTTTTTT.